This is a list of T cell receptor beta chains from one sample in a study of CD8 T cells in Susac syndrome. MiXCR, run by TCRdb on the immunoSEQ multiplex PCR reads, gives a single entry per CDR3 protein. The table lists about 140,000 distinct CDR3 sequences, roughly 94% of them singletons, with roughly 0.14% in the top ten. Material for sequencing was CD4+ T cells from PBMCs. These receptors originate from a human donor with Susac syndrome. Both conserved end residues are part of each CDR3. A D gene is named only where the DNA matches it firmly. Clone size is shown for a subset of rows, as once, few, many or a class of expanded clone.

v_gene,len,abundance,d_gene,j_gene,CDR3aa,CDR3nt
TRBV14,12,-,-,TRBJ2-3,CASSRVTDTQYF,TGTGCCAGCAGCCGAGTTACAGATACGCAGTATTTT
TRBV20-1,13,-,TRBD2,TRBJ2-3,CSESGLAGDTQYF,TGCAGTGAATCCGGACTAGCGGGAGATACGCAGTATTTT
TRBV12-3/TRBV12-4,17,-,-,TRBJ2-1,CASSLRAGTSSYNEQFF,TGTGCCAGCAGTTTAAGAGCCGGGACAAGCTCCTACAATGAGCAGTTCTTC
TRBV15,14,-,-,TRBJ2-5,CATSRATDQETQYF,TGTGCCACCAGCAGAGCTACGGACCAAGAGACCCAGTACTTC
TRBV20-1,14,-,-,TRBJ2-6,CSASAGGGANVLTF,TGCAGTGCTAGCGCCGGCGGGGGGGCCAACGTCCTGACTTTC
TRBV15,13,-,-,TRBJ2-7,CATSRQGGYEQYF,TGTGCCACCAGCAGACAGGGTGGCTACGAGCAGTACTTC
TRBV20-1,15,-,-,TRBJ1-2,CSARGENLLNYGYTF,TGCAGTGCTAGAGGGGAAAACTTATTAAACTATGGCTACACCTTC
TRBV21-1,16,-,-,TRBJ2-1,CASTQIKGSSYNEQFF,TGTGCCAGCACCCAAATCAAAGGTAGCTCCTACAATGAGCAGTTCTTC
TRBV30,13,-,TRBD1,TRBJ2-1,CASDRGRSLEQFF,TGTGCCTCAGACAGGGGGCGGAGTCTTGAGCAGTTCTTC
TRBV20-1,13,-,-,TRBJ1-2,CSVQPGTLRGYTF,TGCAGTGTCCAGCCAGGGACTCTTCGAGGCTACACCTTC
TRBV5-4,16,-,-,TRBJ1-2,CASIPDPLGAYFGYTF,TGTGCCAGCATCCCCGACCCGTTAGGGGCCTATTTCGGCTACACCTTC
TRBV29-1,12,-,-,TRBJ1-2,CSVARTDYGYTF,TGCAGCGTTGCCAGGACAGACTATGGCTACACCTTC
TRBV4-3,15,-,-,TRBJ2-5,CASSQVLGPAETQYF,TGCGCCAGCAGCCAAGTGCTTGGGCCGGCGGAGACCCAGTACTTC
TRBV5-4,18,-,TRBD2,TRBJ2-2,CASSLGVTSGGLTGELFF,TGTGCCAGCAGCTTGGGGGTAACTAGCGGGGGCCTCACCGGGGAGCTGTTTTTT
TRBV5-1,15,-,-,TRBJ2-6,CASSLPGDGANVLTF,TGCGCCAGCAGTCTCCCAGGGGATGGGGCCAACGTCCTGACTTTC
TRBV20-1,15,-,-,TRBJ2-7,CSARGGAEGFYEQYF,TGCAGTGCTAGAGGAGGGGCTGAGGGCTTCTACGAGCAGTACTTC
TRBV12-3/TRBV12-4,14,-,TRBD1,TRBJ2-7,CASSLGTGHYEQYF,TGTGCCAGCAGTCTCGGGACAGGGCACTACGAGCAGTACTTC
TRBV20-1,15,-,-,TRBJ2-3,CSARDLQQGRDTQYF,TGCAGTGCTAGAGATCTCCAACAGGGCCGTGATACGCAGTATTTT
TRBV30,13,-,-,TRBJ1-2,CAWTGYGNYGYTF,TGTGCCTGGACAGGGTACGGGAACTATGGCTACACCTTC
TRBV7-7,15,-,TRBD2,TRBJ2-3,CASSSGLGSTDTQYF,TGTGCTAGCAGCTCAGGACTAGGGAGCACAGATACGCAGTATTTT
TRBV19,15,-,-,TRBJ2-2,CASSIRRMNTGELFF,TGTGCCAGTAGTATACGGCGGATGAACACCGGGGAGCTGTTTTTT
TRBV28,14,-,-,TRBJ1-5,CASTLLSADQPQHF,TGTGCCAGCACCTTACTATCGGCCGATCAGCCCCAGCATTTT
TRBV13,17,-,-,TRBJ1-2,CASSLALYPAGSYGYTF,TGTGCCAGCAGCTTAGCCCTCTACCCCGCGGGTAGCTATGGCTACACCTTC
TRBV4-1,14,-,-,TRBJ1-2,CASSQGGGLYGYTF,TGCGCCAGCAGCCAAGGGGGGGGACTCTATGGCTACACCTTC
TRBV30,14,-,TRBD1,TRBJ1-6,CAWRQGLENSPLHF,TGTGCCTGGAGACAGGGGCTGGAGAATTCACCCCTCCACTTT
TRBV7-9,13,-,-,TRBJ2-7,CASSGLGSYEQYF,TGTGCCAGCAGCGGACTGGGCAGCTACGAGCAGTACTTC
TRBV12-5,11,-,-,TRBJ2-7,CASALGPEQYF,TGTGCTAGTGCCCTGGGGCCCGAGCAGTACTTC
TRBV12-5,14,-,TRBD2,TRBJ2-3,CASGGGRFTDTQYF,TGTGCTAGTGGGGGAGGGCGGTTCACAGATACGCAGTATTTT
TRBV15,11,once,-,TRBJ2-1,CAVGVGTEQFF,TGTGCCGTCGGGGTAGGGACTGAGCAGTTCTTC
TRBV30,14,-,-,TRBJ2-2,CAWSKSMNTGELFF,TGTGCCTGGAGCAAATCAATGAACACCGGGGAGCTGTTTTTT
TRBV20-1,15,-,-,TRBJ2-3,CSARDFAGAADTQYF,TGCAGTGCTAGAGATTTCGCGGGGGCGGCAGATACGCAGTATTTT
TRBV5-1,17,-,TRBD1,TRBJ2-2,CASSPIPGQGKTGELFF,TGCGCCAGCAGCCCGATTCCAGGACAGGGGAAAACCGGGGAGCTGTTTTTT
TRBV6-6,15,-,TRBD2,TRBJ2-5,CASSQLAGLQETQYF,TGTGCCAGCAGCCAACTAGCGGGCTTACAAGAGACCCAGTACTTC
TRBV3-1,11,-,-,TRBJ2-1,CASSQGLEQFF,TGTGCCAGCAGCCAAGGACTTGAGCAGTTCTTC
TRBV9,15,-,TRBD1,TRBJ1-6,CASSEGQGYNSPLHF,TGTGCCAGCAGCGAGGGACAGGGGTATAATTCACCCCTCCACTTT
TRBV3-1,15,-,-,TRBJ1-1,CASSQVGGVGTEAFF,TGTGCCAGCAGCCAAGTCGGGGGAGTGGGCACTGAAGCTTTCTTT
TRBV18,12,-,-,TRBJ2-7,CASSPGVNEQYF,TGTGCCAGCTCACCGGGGGTGAACGAGCAGTACTTC
TRBV25-1,15,-,-,TRBJ2-3,CASSEPTEITDTQYF,TGTGCCAGCAGTGAACCGACAGAAATCACAGATACGCAGTATTTT
TRBV12-3/TRBV12-4,13,-,TRBD2,TRBJ2-7,CASTLSGSNEQYF,TGTGCCAGCACCCTTAGCGGGAGCAACGAGCAGTACTTC
TRBV20-1,13,-,-,TRBJ1-1,CSARRGGYTEAFF,TGCAGTGCACGTCGGGGGGGTTACACTGAAGCTTTCTTT
TRBV12-3/TRBV12-4,13,-,-,TRBJ1-5,CASSLTAGQPQHF,TGTGCCAGCAGTTTGACCGCTGGGCAGCCCCAGCATTTT
TRBV3-1,15,once,TRBD2,TRBJ2-7,CASSQTGLAGGEQYF,TGTGCCAGCAGCCAAACGGGACTAGCGGGGGGCGAGCAGTACTTC
TRBV4-1,15,-,TRBD2,TRBJ2-7,CASRLFRGRVHEQYF,TGCGCCAGCAGGTTGTTTCGCGGGAGGGTACACGAGCAGTACTTC
TRBV5-4,16,-,-,TRBJ2-2,CASSFYLKGRTGELFF,TGTGCCAGCAGCTTCTATCTTAAGGGGCGCACCGGGGAGCTGTTTTTT
TRBV12-3/TRBV12-4,17,-,-,TRBJ2-5,CASSLWSTAPMQETQYF,TGTGCCAGCAGTTTATGGTCGACAGCCCCGATGCAGGAGACCCAGTACTTC
TRBV20-1,14,-,-,TRBJ1-1,CSARIGRVNTEAFF,TGCAGTGCTAGGATAGGCAGGGTCAACACTGAAGCTTTCTTT
TRBV7-2,16,-,-,TRBJ1-2,CASSLLDRPPTDGYTF,TGTGCCAGCAGCTTACTCGACAGGCCTCCGACAGATGGCTACACCTTC
TRBV6-5,12,-,-,TRBJ2-7,CASSEGGYEQYF,TGTGCCAGCAGTGAGGGGGGCTACGAGCAGTACTTC
TRBV7-2,16,-,-,TRBJ1-1,CASSLLGGGTNTEAFF,TGTGCCAGCAGCCTGCTTGGCGGGGGGACGAACACTGAAGCTTTCTTT
TRBV2,15,-,TRBD1,TRBJ1-6,CASTPGGNSSPSLHF,TGTGCCAGCACTCCAGGGGGCAACTCATCCCCATCCCTCCACTTT
TRBV28,12,once,-,TRBJ2-7,CASSSGWRGLYF,TGTGCCAGCAGTTCCGGGTGGCGGGGACTGTACTTC
TRBV20-1,13,-,TRBD2,TRBJ2-1,CSAIAGSYNEQFF,TGCAGTGCTATAGCGGGTTCCTACAATGAGCAGTTCTTC